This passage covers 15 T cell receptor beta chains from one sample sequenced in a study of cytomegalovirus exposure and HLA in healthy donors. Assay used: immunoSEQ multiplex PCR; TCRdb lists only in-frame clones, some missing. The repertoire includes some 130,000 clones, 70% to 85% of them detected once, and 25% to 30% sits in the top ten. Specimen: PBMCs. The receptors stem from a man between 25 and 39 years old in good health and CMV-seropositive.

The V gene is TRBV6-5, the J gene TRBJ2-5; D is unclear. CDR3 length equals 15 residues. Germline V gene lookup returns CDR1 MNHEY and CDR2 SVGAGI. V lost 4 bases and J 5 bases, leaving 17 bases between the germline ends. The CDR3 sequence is CASSFSGFVRETQYF. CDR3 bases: TGTGCCAGCAGTTTTTCCGGGTTTGTGAGGGAGACCCAGTACTTC.

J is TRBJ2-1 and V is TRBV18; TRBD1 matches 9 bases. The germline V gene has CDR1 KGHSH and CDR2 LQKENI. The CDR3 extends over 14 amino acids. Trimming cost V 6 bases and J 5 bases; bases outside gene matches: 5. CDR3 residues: CASSGTGMDNEQFF. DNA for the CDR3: TGTGCCAGCTCTGGGACAGGGATGGACAATGAGCAGTTCTTC.

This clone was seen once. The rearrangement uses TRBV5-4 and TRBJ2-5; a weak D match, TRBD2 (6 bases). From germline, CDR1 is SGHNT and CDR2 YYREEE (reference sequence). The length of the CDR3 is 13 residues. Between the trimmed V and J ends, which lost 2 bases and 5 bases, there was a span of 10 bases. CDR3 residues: CASSFYSGETQYF. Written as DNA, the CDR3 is TGTGCCAGCAGCTTCTACAGCGGGGAGACCCAGTACTTC.

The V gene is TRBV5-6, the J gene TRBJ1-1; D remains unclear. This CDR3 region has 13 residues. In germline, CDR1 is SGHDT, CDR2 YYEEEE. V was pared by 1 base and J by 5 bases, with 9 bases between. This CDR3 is CASSLPTGTEAFF. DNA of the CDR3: TGTGCCAGCAGCTTGCCCACGGGGACTGAAGCTTTCTTT.

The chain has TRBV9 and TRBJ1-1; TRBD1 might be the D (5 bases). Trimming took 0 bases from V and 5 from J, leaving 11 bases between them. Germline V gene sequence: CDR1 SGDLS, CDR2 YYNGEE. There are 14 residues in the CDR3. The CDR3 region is CASSVGMGGTEAFF. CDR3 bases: TGTGCCAGCAGCGTAGGGATGGGGGGAACTGAAGCTTTCTTT.

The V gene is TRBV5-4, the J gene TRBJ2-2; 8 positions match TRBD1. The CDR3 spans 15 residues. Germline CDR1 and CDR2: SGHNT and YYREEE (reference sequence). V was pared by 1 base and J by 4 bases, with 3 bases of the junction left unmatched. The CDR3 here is CASSLRTGSTGELFF. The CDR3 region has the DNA TGTGCCAGCAGCTTGCGGACAGGGAGCACCGGGGAGCTGTTTTTT.

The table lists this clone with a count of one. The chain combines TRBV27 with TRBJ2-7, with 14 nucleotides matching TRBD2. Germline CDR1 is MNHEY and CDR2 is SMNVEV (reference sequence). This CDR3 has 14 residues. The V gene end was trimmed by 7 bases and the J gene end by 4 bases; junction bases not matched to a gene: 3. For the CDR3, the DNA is TGTGCCAGCACCCGGACTAGCGGGAGGTACGAGCAGTACTTC. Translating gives CASTRTSGRYEQYF.

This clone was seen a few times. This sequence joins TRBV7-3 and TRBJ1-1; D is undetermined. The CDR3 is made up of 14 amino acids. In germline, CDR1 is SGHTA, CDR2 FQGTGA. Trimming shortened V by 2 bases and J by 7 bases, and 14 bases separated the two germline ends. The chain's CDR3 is CASSLSGKLDEAFF. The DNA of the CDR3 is TGTGCCAGCAGCTTATCCGGGAAGTTGGATGAAGCTTTCTTT.

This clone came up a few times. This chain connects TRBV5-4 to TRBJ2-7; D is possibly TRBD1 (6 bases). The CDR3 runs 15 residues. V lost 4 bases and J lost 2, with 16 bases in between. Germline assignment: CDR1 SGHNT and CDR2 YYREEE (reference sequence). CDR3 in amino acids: CASSEPNRVTYEQYF. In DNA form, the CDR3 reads TGTGCCAGCAGCGAACCAAACAGGGTCACCTACGAGCAGTACTTC.

This CDR3 is CASSSGPGETQYF. The CDR3 DNA sequence: TGTGCCAGTAGTTCCGGGCCGGGGGAGACCCAGTACTTC. This sequence joins TRBV19 and TRBJ2-5, with a tentative D call TRBD2 (5 bases). CDR1 is LNHDA and CDR2 is SQIVND in the germline V gene (reference sequence). The CDR3 spans 13 residues. V lost 5 bases to trimming and J lost 5 bases, with 12 bases between them. Filled out from reference TRBV19 and TRBJ2-5, the complete variable domain reads DGGITQSPKYLFRKEGQNVTLSCEQNLNHDAMYWYRQDPGQGLRLIYYSQIVNDFQKGDIAEGYSVSREKKESFPLTVTSAQKNPTAFYLCASSSGPGETQYFGPGTRLLVL.

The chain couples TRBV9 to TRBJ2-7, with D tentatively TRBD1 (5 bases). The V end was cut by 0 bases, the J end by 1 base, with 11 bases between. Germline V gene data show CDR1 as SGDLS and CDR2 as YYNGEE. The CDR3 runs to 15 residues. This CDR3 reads CASSVGDTGSYEQYF. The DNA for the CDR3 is TGTGCCAGCAGCGTAGGGGATACAGGTTCCTACGAGCAGTACTTC. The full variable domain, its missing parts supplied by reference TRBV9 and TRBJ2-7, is DSGVTQTPKHLITATGQRVTLRCSPRSGDLSVYWYQQSLDQGLQFLIQYYNGEERAKGNILERFSAQQFPDLHSELNLSSLELGDSALYFCASSVGDTGSYEQYFGPGTRLTVT.

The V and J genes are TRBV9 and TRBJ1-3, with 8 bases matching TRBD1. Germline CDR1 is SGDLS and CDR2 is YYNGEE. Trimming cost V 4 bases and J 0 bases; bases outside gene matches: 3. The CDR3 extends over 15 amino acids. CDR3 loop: CASSPQGASGNTIYF. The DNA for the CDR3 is TGTGCCAGCAGCCCTCAGGGGGCCTCTGGAAACACCATATATTTT. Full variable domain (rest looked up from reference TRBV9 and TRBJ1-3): DSGVTQTPKHLITATGQRVTLRCSPRSGDLSVYWYQQSLDQGLQFLIQYYNGEERAKGNILERFSAQQFPDLHSELNLSSLELGDSALYFCASSPQGASGNTIYFGEGSWLTVV.

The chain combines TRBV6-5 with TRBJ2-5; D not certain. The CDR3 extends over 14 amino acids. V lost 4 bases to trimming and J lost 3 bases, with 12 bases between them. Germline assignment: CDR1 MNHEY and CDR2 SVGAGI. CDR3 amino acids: CASSSVKAEETQYF. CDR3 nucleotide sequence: TGTGCCAGCAGTTCGGTCAAAGCCGAAGAGACCCAGTACTTC.

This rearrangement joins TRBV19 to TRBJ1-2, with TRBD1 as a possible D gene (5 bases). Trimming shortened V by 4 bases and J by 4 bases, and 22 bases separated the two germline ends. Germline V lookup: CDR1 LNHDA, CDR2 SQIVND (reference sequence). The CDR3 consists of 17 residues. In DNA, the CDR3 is TGTGCCAGTAGTAACGGGGGAGGATCGCGGGCCCCCTATGGCTACACCTTC. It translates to CASSNGGGSRAPYGYTF.

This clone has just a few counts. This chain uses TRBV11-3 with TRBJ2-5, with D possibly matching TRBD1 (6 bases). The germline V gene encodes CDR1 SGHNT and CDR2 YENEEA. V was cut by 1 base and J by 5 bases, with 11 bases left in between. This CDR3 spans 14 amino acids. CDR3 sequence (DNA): TGTGCCAGCAGCTTAGGGGGGCCGGGCGAGACCCAGTACTTC. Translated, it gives CASSLGGPGETQYF.